These 32 T cell receptor beta chains originate from one sample sequenced in a study of T cells after yellow fever vaccination. In TCRdb, the 5' RACE reads were re-called with MiXCR into one record per CDR3 protein. The table lists a few hundred thousand distinct CDR3 sequences, roughly a sixth of them singletons. The source material was PBMCs, sampled 5 to 6 days after the first yellow fever vaccination. The receptors shown here come from a man aged 18 to 29 who received the YFV17D yellow fever vaccine.

Notes on this clonotype: The junction shows a germline mismatch at one end, possibly a read error. The chain has TRBV20-1 and TRBJ1-2; D gene ambiguous. The CDR3 length is 14 residues. CDR1 DFQATT and CDR2 SNEGSKA come from the germline V gene (reference sequence). CDR3 bases: TGCAGTGCTAGAGATACGGAGGGAATCAATGGCTACACATTC. Amino acid sequence: CSARDTEGINGYTF.

Here the CDR3 DNA reads TGCAGTGCTAGTCGCTCTTACACCGGGGAGCTGTTTTTT. This encodes CSASRSYTGELFF. The gene calls are TRBV20-1 and TRBJ2-2; D is unresolved. The germline V and J ends were trimmed by 3 bases and 3 bases, with 8 bases remaining between them. Germline CDR1 reads DFQATT; CDR2 reads SNEGSKA (reference sequence). The CDR3 extends over 13 amino acids.

This clonotype was observed a handful of times. This sequence joins TRBV20-1 and TRBJ2-3; the D is unclear. The length of the CDR3 is 13 residues. Germline loops: CDR1 DFQATT, CDR2 SNEGSKA (reference sequence). Trimming removed 5 bases from V and 3 bases from J, with 12 bases in between. DNA for the CDR3: TGCAGTGCTTGGTCTAGGCGTACAGATACGCAGTATTTT. Its translation is CSAWSRRTDTQYF.

This clonotype was seen repeatedly, ten times or more. One base away lies a much larger clone, so this may be a sequencing read error. The V gene is TRBV5-4, the J gene TRBJ1-1; unclear D gene. The length of the CDR3 is 11 residues. The V gene lost 3 bases and the J gene lost 1 base, with 1 base spanning the gap. Germline V lookup: CDR1 SGHNT, CDR2 YYREEE (reference sequence). CDR3 coding DNA: TGTGCCAGCAGCTGGAACACTGAAGCTTTCTTT. Protein product: CASSWNTEAFF.

This chain connects TRBV6-6 to TRBJ2-5; no clear D. The V end lost 8 bases, the J end lost 5 bases, and 9 bases lay between the germline ends. The CDR3 runs 11 residues. CDR1 and CDR2 (germline): MNHNY, SVGAGI (reference sequence). The CDR3 region has the DNA TGTGCCAGCGGCTACGGGGAGACCCAGTACTTC. Its translation: CASGYGETQYF.

This clonotype has at least ten counts. The chain joins TRBV4-3 to TRBJ2-1; 7 bases fit TRBD2. Losses at the gene ends were 4 bases for V and 4 bases for J; bases not matched to a gene: 7. The CDR3 length is 15 residues. Germline V gene sequence: CDR1 LGHNA, CDR2 YSLEER. The CDR3 DNA is TGCGCCAGCAGCCGAGAGCGGGGAGTTTACAATGAGCAGTTCTTC. Translating it yields CASSRERGVYNEQFF.

This clonotype appeared a few times. The chain has TRBV6-5 and TRBJ2-5; 7 bases map to TRBD2. The CDR3 length is 15 residues. With 4 bases clipped from V and 3 bases from J, the junction kept 8 bases outside the gene matches. CDR1 MNHEY and CDR2 SVGAGI come from the germline V gene. The CDR3 reads CASSLYRGVEETQYF. The CDR3 DNA is TGTGCCAGCAGTTTATACCGGGGGGTTGAAGAGACCCAGTACTTC.

A few counts support this clonotype. V is TRBV14 and J is TRBJ1-2, with D perhaps TRBD1 (6 bases). The germline V and J ends were trimmed by 2 bases and 8 bases, with 18 bases remaining between them. Germline values: CDR1 SGHDN, CDR2 FVKESK. This CDR3 contains 15 residues. The CDR3 nucleotides read TGTGCCAGCAGCCAAAATGGCAGGGGACCTAAGGGCTACACCTTC. Its protein is CASSQNGRGPKGYTF.

The genes are TRBV29-1 and TRBJ1-1, with D hard to call. CDR3 size: 13 residues. CDR1 and CDR2 (germline): SQVTM, ANQGSEA. CDR3 coding DNA: TGCAGTGGGAGCCGACAAGCGGACACTGAAGCTTTCTTT. Amino acid sequence: CSGSRQADTEAFF.

This clonotype has at least ten counts. The V and J genes are TRBV15 and TRBJ2-3, with unresolved D. There are 12 residues in the CDR3. Germline V gene lookup returns CDR1 LNHNV and CDR2 YYDKDF (reference sequence). Between the trimmed V and J ends, which lost 0 bases and 6 bases, there was a span of 4 bases. In DNA form, the CDR3 reads TGTGCCACCAGCAGAGATCAGGATACGCAGTATTTT. Translating it yields CATSRDQDTQYF.

This clonotype was counted between two and nine times. The V gene is TRBV9, the J gene TRBJ1-1, with a weak D call TRBD1 (5 bases). The CDR3 contains 12 residues. Trimming pared 3 bases from V and 8 bases from J, leaving 11 bases between. Germline V CDR1 and CDR2: SGDLS, YYNGEE. DNA of the CDR3: TGTGCCAGCAGCGGTTCCAGGGAGGAAGCTTTCTTT. Amino acid sequence: CASSGSREEAFF.

V is TRBV7-3 and J is TRBJ2-2; 8 nucleotides line up with TRBD2. Per germline, CDR1 SGHTA and CDR2 FQGTGA. CDR3 length: 16 residues. The ends lost 5 bases at V and 0 bases at J; junction bases unmatched: 5. Here the CDR3 DNA reads TGTGCCAGCAGCACCCGGGGGGGGGCGAACACCGGGGAGCTGTTTTTT. Protein sequence: CASSTRGGANTGELFF.

This chain connects TRBV5-1 to TRBJ2-7; D might be TRBD2 (5 bases). CDR3 size: 14 residues. Germline values: CDR1 SGHRS, CDR2 YFSETQ. Trimming pared 7 bases from V and 4 bases from J, leaving 18 bases between. The CDR3 nucleotides are TGCGCCAGCCGCCCGGAGGCCGGAACTTACGAGCAGTACGTC. Translated, it gives CASRPEAGTYEQYV.

This chain uses TRBV4-1 with TRBJ1-2, with D hard to call. Per the germline V gene, CDR1 is MGHRA and CDR2 is YSYEKL. This CDR3 has 15 residues. The germline V and J ends were trimmed by 0 bases and 2 bases, with 10 bases remaining between them. DNA of the CDR3: TGCGCCAGCAGCCAAGATGTCGGCGAGAACTATGGCTACACCTTC. Its protein is CASSQDVGENYGYTF.

The chain is built from TRBV27 and TRBJ1-1; a weak D match, TRBD1 (6 bases). Germline V gene sequence: CDR1 MNHEY, CDR2 SMNVEV (reference sequence). This CDR3 is built from 14 residues. The V end was cut by 6 bases, the J end by 0 bases, with 11 bases between. In nucleotides, the CDR3 is TGTGCCAGCAGACCTCGGGACATGAACACTGAAGCTTTCTTT. It yields the protein CASRPRDMNTEAFF.

This clonotype was seen a few times. The chain recombines TRBV7-2 with TRBJ1-2; 7 positions match TRBD1. Trimming cost V 5 bases and J 4 bases; bases outside gene matches: 16. The CDR3 length is 17 residues. Germline CDR1 and CDR2: SGHTA and FQGNSA. Here the CDR3 reads CASSPQAYGRGTYGYTF. The CDR3 region has the DNA TGTGCCAGCAGCCCACAAGCTTATGGCAGGGGGACCTATGGCTACACCTTC.

The chain is built from TRBV6-6 and TRBJ1-2; D is uncertain. The CDR3 length is 12 residues. CDR1 is MNHNY, CDR2 SVGAGI, per germline (reference sequence). V was cut by 5 bases and J by 8 bases, with 12 bases left in between. The CDR3 here is CASSTDGSGYTF. The CDR3 DNA is TGTGCCAGCAGTACCGACGGAAGCGGCTACACCTTC.

Only a few counts were recorded for this clonotype. The V call is TRBV7-3, the J call TRBJ2-5, with D perhaps given as TRBD1 or TRBD2 (5 bases each). The CDR3 contains 14 residues. CDR1 is SGHTA, CDR2 FQGTGA, per germline. The V end lost 5 bases, the J end lost 0 bases, and 10 bases lay between the germline ends. The CDR3 DNA follows: TGTGCCAGCAGCCCCCAGGGACACCAAGAGACCCAGTACTTC. This encodes CASSPQGHQETQYF.

The CDR3 loop reads CASSSLGRTSLDTQYF. The CDR3 DNA follows: TGTGCCAGCAGTTCCCTGGGGCGGACCTCGCTGGATACGCAGTATTTT. The genes are TRBV27 and TRBJ2-3; possibly TRBD1 for D (5 bases). This CDR3 is built from 16 residues. The germline V gene encodes CDR1 MNHEY and CDR2 SMNVEV (reference sequence). V was cut by 4 bases and J by 6 bases, with 20 bases left in between.

This CDR3 reads CASLQSRLGGAYEQYV. CDR3 nucleotide sequence: TGCGCCAGCCTTCAATCTCGCCTGGGGGGGGCTTACGAGCAGTACGTC. The chain couples TRBV23-1 to TRBJ2-7; TRBD2 is a possible D gene (7 bases). TRBV23-1 is an open reading frame whose function is uncertain. This CDR3 has 16 amino acids. V dropped 8 bases and J dropped 4 bases, with 24 bases sitting between them.

In its sample, this clonotype was seen a few times. CDR3 nucleotides: TGTGCCAGCAGCCAGGGATCAACTTCCTCCTACGAGCAGTACTTC. This sequence encodes CASSQGSTSSYEQYF. V gene TRBV3-1 combines with J gene TRBJ2-7; no clear D. The V gene lost 3 bases and the J gene lost 0 bases, with 12 bases spanning the gap. The CDR3 length is 15 residues. Germline lookup yields CDR1 LGHDT and CDR2 YNNKEL (reference sequence).

The V gene is TRBV3-1, the J gene TRBJ2-1; perhaps TRBD1 as D (5 bases). The V gene lost 3 bases and the J gene lost 4 bases, with 10 bases spanning the gap. The CDR3 runs 14 residues. Germline CDR1 and CDR2: LGHDT and YNNKEL (reference sequence). The CDR3 sequence: CASSQKGYYNEQFF. CDR3 DNA sequence: TGTGCCAGCAGCCAGAAGGGGTATTACAATGAGCAGTTCTTC.

This chain links TRBV7-6 with TRBJ2-5; 9 bases align to TRBD2. V lost 0 bases and J lost 2; bases outside the gene matches: 10. This CDR3 spans 18 amino acids. CDR1 and CDR2 (germline): SGHVS, FNYEAQ. The CDR3 is CASSLASSGVGQQETQYF. The DNA of the CDR3 is TGTGCCAGCAGCTTAGCGTCTAGCGGGGTTGGACAACAAGAGACCCAGTACTTC.

V usage is TRBV9 and J usage is TRBJ2-7; D call uncertain. This CDR3 has 15 amino acids. Germline V gene data show CDR1 as SGDLS and CDR2 as YYNGEE. The V and J ends lost 4 bases and 5 bases respectively, with 19 bases between them. CDR3 DNA sequence: TGTGCCAGCAGCCCCGAAAACCGTGTGGGCGACGAGCAGTACTTC. Protein sequence: CASSPENRVGDEQYF.

The V call is TRBV27, the J call TRBJ2-3; TRBD2 might be the D (5 bases). CDR1 and CDR2 from the germline V gene are MNHEY and SMNVEV (reference sequence). Trimming pared 7 bases from V and 2 bases from J, leaving 13 bases between. CDR3 length: 14 residues. The CDR3 protein is CASTRRRFTDTQYF. The CDR3 DNA follows: TGTGCCAGCACCCGGAGGAGGTTCACAGATACGCAGTATTTT.

This sequence joins TRBV6-2 or TRBV6-3 and TRBJ2-1; D may match TRBD1 or TRBD2 (6 bases each). This CDR3 region has 16 residues. CDR1 MNHEY and CDR2 SVGEGT come from the germline V gene. Deletions cut 7 bases from V and 0 bases from J, with 16 bases between. CDR3 in DNA: TGTGCCAGCACCGAGGAGGGGGGCTTCTCCTACAATGAGCAGTTCTTC. Translating it yields CASTEEGGFSYNEQFF.

This clonotype was found a few times. J is TRBJ1-1 and V is TRBV11-2; a possible D gene is TRBD1 (5 bases). V lost 4 bases, J lost 10 bases, and 10 bases lay in between. From germline, CDR1 is SGHAT and CDR2 FQNNGV. The CDR3 has 11 amino acids. The CDR3 loop is CASSSGGIAFF. The DNA for the CDR3 is TGTGCCAGCAGCTCCGGGGGGATAGCTTTCTTT.

On this clonotype: A read error may be the cause here, since a much bigger clone is one base away. The rearrangement joins TRBV5-1 to TRBJ2-5, with a weak D call TRBD2 (5 bases). Germline V CDR1 and CDR2: SGHRS, YFSETQ. The CDR3 is 14 amino acids. In DNA form, the CDR3 reads TGCGCCAGCAGCTTGGAACGACTACAAGAGGCCCAGTACTTC. Translated: CASSLERLQEAQYF.

V gene TRBV7-2 combines with J gene TRBJ2-1; D is uncertain. Germline V gene data show CDR1 as SGHTA and CDR2 as FQGNSA. The ends were cut back, 4 bases at V and 6 bases at J, with 10 bases in the middle. There are 13 residues in the CDR3. For the CDR3, the DNA is TGTGCCAGCAGCTCCGCAAACCCCAATGAGCAGTTCTTC. Translation gives CASSSANPNEQFF.

The V call is TRBV29-1, the J call TRBJ1-1, with unresolved D. CDR1 is SQVTM and CDR2 is ANQGSEA in the germline V gene. The CDR3 covers 15 residues. Trimming cost V 1 base and J 1 base, with 13 bases left between them. CDR3 coding DNA: TGCAGCGTTGAAGGGTTCGTAGGTCAGAACACTGAAGCTTTCTTT. Amino acids: CSVEGFVGQNTEAFF.

This clonotype was counted a few times. The chain carries TRBV7-2 and TRBJ2-7; no reliable D call. The CDR3 runs to 11 residues. Deletions cut 8 bases from V and 2 bases from J, with 7 bases between. The germline V gene has CDR1 SGHTA and CDR2 FQGNSA. Here the CDR3 DNA reads TGTGCCAGCCAGCAGACCTACGAGCAGTACTTC. Residues: CASQQTYEQYF.

The chain employs TRBV7-3 and TRBJ2-2; D ambiguous. V was clipped by 2 bases and J by 0 bases, with 7 bases between them. The germline gives CDR1 SGHTA, CDR2 FQGTGA. The CDR3 has 15 residues. CDR3 loop: CASSLSGPNTGELFF. The CDR3, as DNA: TGTGCCAGCAGCTTATCCGGTCCGAACACCGGGGAGCTGTTTTTT.